This TCR beta chain was documented in a study of a mutant IDH1 vaccine in newly diagnosed glioma. Turning to the study itself: Patients, over weeks 1, 3, 5, 7, 11, 15, 19 and 23, received a total of eight vaccinations. Radiotherapy alone preceded vaccination by 4-6 weeks; alternatively, vaccination started with temozolomide cycles. Earlier care involved radiotherapy, temozolomide, or both, and the majority received both.

Measured with immunoSEQ multiplex PCR; TCRdb has only the in-frame clones, and not every one. Among some 130,000 clones, 80% were seen once, and the ten largest hold about 5.5%. Remarks on this clone: Its antigen is currently unknown.

As to time point: week 11, during vaccination. Doses of 300 ug of mutant IDH1 20-mer peptide were given with topical imiquimod. Trimming took off 1 base at V and 4 bases at J, with 11 bases between the two ends. The CDR3 consists of 14 residues. The starting material was PBMCs, obtained from a glioma patient whose treatment included an IDH1 peptide vaccine. This rearrangement joins TRBV23-1 to TRBJ2-7; D is perhaps TRBD1 or TRBD2 (5 bases each). TRBV23-1 falls under the ORF class, with uncertain function. The TCR was taken from a man aged 40-55 years with glioma. CDR3 sequence: CASSQWQGPYEQYF. The DNA of the CDR3 is TGCGCCAGCAGTCAATGGCAGGGACCATACGAGCAGTACTTC.